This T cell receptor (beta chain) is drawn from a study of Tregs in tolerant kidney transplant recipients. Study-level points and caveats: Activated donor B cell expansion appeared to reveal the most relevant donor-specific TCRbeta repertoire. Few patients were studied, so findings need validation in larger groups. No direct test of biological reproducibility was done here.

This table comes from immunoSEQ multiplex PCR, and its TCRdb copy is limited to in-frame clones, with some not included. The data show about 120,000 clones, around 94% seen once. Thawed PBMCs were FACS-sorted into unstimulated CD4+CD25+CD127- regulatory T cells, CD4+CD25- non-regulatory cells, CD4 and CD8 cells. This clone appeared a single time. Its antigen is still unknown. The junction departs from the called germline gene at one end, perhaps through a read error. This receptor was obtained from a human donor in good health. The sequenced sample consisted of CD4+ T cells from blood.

The chain's CDR3 is CSVEVDRNYGYTF. CDR3 nucleotides: TGCAGCGTCGAAGTCGATAGAAACTATGGCTACACCTTC. The chain is built from TRBV29-1 and TRBJ1-2; unclear D gene. The CDR3 has 13 residues. The germline V gene encodes CDR1 SQVTM and CDR2 ANQGSEA.